Below are 30 T cell receptor beta chains sequenced from a single sample in a study of CD8 T cells in Susac syndrome. Random hexamers were used to reverse transcribe roughly 0.5 to 1 ug of RNA. TCRdb used MiXCR to reprocess the immunoSEQ multiplex PCR reads, holding one entry per CDR3 protein. Among about 140,000 distinct CDR3 sequences listed, over 85% were seen once. Sequenced material: CD8+ T cells from PBMCs. The source of these receptors is a human donor in good health.

The gene calls are TRBV23-1 and TRBJ2-5; D remains ambiguous. TRBV23-1 is an ORF, and what it does is uncertain. Trimming left V 0 bases short and J 2 bases short, with 13 bases between. The CDR3 is 16 residues long. The CDR3 region has the DNA TGCGCCAGCAGTCAATCCCATTCCAGCACTCAAGAGACCCAGTACTTC. Encoded protein: CASSQSHSSTQETQYF.

This chain uses TRBV27 with TRBJ2-7; weak D call: TRBD2 (6 bases). The length of the CDR3 is 14 residues. Germline lookup yields CDR1 MNHEY and CDR2 SMNVEV (reference sequence). Trimming left V 1 base short and J 7 bases short, with 14 bases between. CDR3 nucleotides: TGTGCCAGCAGTTTATATGCGGGACCCTCAGAGCAGTACTTC. This gives the protein CASSLYAGPSEQYF.

The chain combines TRBV6-5 with TRBJ1-2; D is ambiguous. The V and J ends lost 4 bases and 6 bases respectively, with 9 bases between them. This CDR3 region has 12 residues. Germline CDR1 and CDR2: MNHEY and SVGAGI. The CDR3 DNA follows: TGTGCCAGCAGTTCTGAGCTTCATGGCTACACCTTC. Encoded protein: CASSSELHGYTF.

The chain is built from TRBV29-1 and TRBJ2-1; possibly TRBD1 or TRBD2 for D (5 bases each). Germline loops: CDR1 SQVTM, CDR2 ANQGSEA. The CDR3 has 14 amino acids. Trimming took off 7 bases at V and 5 bases at J, with 18 bases between the two ends. In nucleotides, the CDR3 is TGCAGCGCCGCCGGGACCCAACTTAACAATGAGCAGTTCTTC. It encodes CSAAGTQLNNEQFF.

V usage is TRBV27 and J usage is TRBJ1-2; D may be TRBD1 (5 bases). Germline CDR1 reads MNHEY; CDR2 reads SMNVEV (reference sequence). Deletions cut 3 bases from V and 6 bases from J, with 14 bases between. The CDR3 loop spans 14 amino acids. For the CDR3, the DNA is TGTGCCAGCAGTTTGGGGGGTGGAGGGGATGGCTACACCTTC. This encodes CASSLGGGGDGYTF.

The chain uses TRBV29-1 and TRBJ1-1, with D hard to call. Germline-derived CDR1 and CDR2 are SQVTM and ANQGSEA. V was cut by 5 bases and J by 3 bases, with 4 bases left in between. The CDR3 contains 10 residues. CDR3 coding DNA: TGCAGCGTTTTTGACACTGAAGCTTTCTTT. It specifies CSVFDTEAFF.

This rearrangement joins TRBV29-1 to TRBJ1-1; 7 nucleotides align to TRBD1. V lost 7 bases to trimming and J lost 6 bases; unmatched junction nucleotides: 8. Germline CDR1 reads SQVTM; CDR2 reads ANQGSEA. The CDR3 covers 12 residues. The CDR3 DNA is TGCAGCGCCGAACAGGGGACCCCTGAAGCTTTCTTT. Encoded protein: CSAEQGTPEAFF.

The chain employs TRBV24-1 and TRBJ2-2; the D call may be TRBD1 or TRBD2 (5 bases each). Germline V gives CDR1 KGHDR, CDR2 SFDVKD. CDR3 size: 14 residues. Deletions cut 3 bases from V and 7 bases from J, with 11 bases between. The CDR3 here is CATSDHGDGGELFF. The CDR3 nucleotides are TGTGCCACCAGTGATCATGGGGACGGCGGGGAGCTGTTTTTT.

The chain uses TRBV28 and TRBJ2-7; D remains ambiguous. The CDR3 has 14 amino acids. Germline values: CDR1 MDHEN, CDR2 SYDVKM. Trimming pared 2 bases from V and 0 bases from J, leaving 8 bases between. The CDR3 region is CASSLIDDSYEQYF. The CDR3 DNA is TGTGCCAGCAGTTTAATCGATGACTCCTACGAGCAGTACTTC.

V usage is TRBV11-3 and J usage is TRBJ2-1; perhaps TRBD2 as D (6 bases). The V end lost 5 bases, the J end lost 10 bases, and 18 bases lay between the germline ends. CDR3 length: 14 residues. Germline V CDR1 and CDR2: SGHNT, YENEEA. For the CDR3, the DNA is TGTGCCAGCAGCCCCCGGGACTCAGGCAGGGAGCAGTTCTTC. This sequence encodes CASSPRDSGREQFF.

In this sample, this clonotype turned up a few times. V usage is TRBV27 and J usage is TRBJ2-7, with D possibly TRBD2 on 5 matching bases. The CDR3 is 13 residues long. Per the germline V gene, CDR1 is MNHEY and CDR2 is SMNVEV (reference sequence). Trimming took 2 bases from V and 5 from J, leaving 10 bases between them. The chain's CDR3 is CASSLRGSHEQYF. The CDR3 nucleotides are TGTGCCAGCAGTTTACGGGGTTCCCACGAGCAGTACTTC.

The chain couples TRBV29-1 to TRBJ2-5; D gene uncertain. The CDR3 is 13 residues long. Trimming pared 7 bases from V and 2 bases from J, leaving 14 bases between. Germline CDR1 is SQVTM and CDR2 is ANQGSEA. The chain's CDR3 is CSADTESQETQYF. The CDR3 bases are TGCAGCGCTGACACAGAGTCGCAAGAGACCCAGTACTTC.

This chain joins TRBV6-5 and TRBJ2-7; D is tentatively TRBD1 or TRBD2 (5 bases each). CDR3 size: 11 residues. V was cut by 3 bases and J by 6 bases, with 6 bases left in between. Germline-derived CDR1 and CDR2 are MNHEY and SVGAGI. The CDR3 DNA is TGTGCCAGCAGTTATGGGGGCGAGCAGTACTTC. It is translated as CASSYGGEQYF.

The rearrangement joins TRBV20-1 to TRBJ2-3; D remains unclear. The V gene's germline CDR1 is DFQATT and CDR2 SNEGSKA (reference sequence). Deletions cut 3 bases from V and 0 bases from J, with 10 bases between. The CDR3 consists of 14 residues. CDR3 region: CSARLGWSTDTQYF. In DNA, the CDR3 is TGCAGTGCTAGGCTAGGTTGGAGCACAGATACGCAGTATTTT.

This clonotype was detected a few times. The V and J genes are TRBV6-2 or TRBV6-3 and TRBJ2-5; D unclear. Germline CDR1 and CDR2: MNHEY and SVGEGT. This CDR3 region has 11 residues. V lost 4 bases and J lost 5, with 5 bases in between. Here the CDR3 reads CASSSWETQYF. As DNA, the CDR3 is TGTGCCAGCAGTTCATGGGAGACCCAGTACTTC.

The rearrangement uses TRBV12-3 or TRBV12-4 and TRBJ2-3; 8 bases match TRBD2. With V trimmed by 6 bases and J by 0 bases, 5 bases remained unmatched. The CDR3 spans 15 residues. The CDR3 nucleotides are TGTGCCAGCAGAACTAGCGGTGCTAGCACAGATACGCAGTATTTT. Its translation: CASRTSGASTDTQYF.

The chain joins TRBV20-1 to TRBJ1-5; 7 nucleotides line up with TRBD1. Germline loops: CDR1 DFQATT, CDR2 SNEGSKA (reference sequence). Unmatched junction bases numbered 6, after V lost 6 bases and J lost 4 bases. There are 13 residues in the CDR3. The CDR3 bases are TGCAGTGCAACAGGGGCAGTTAATCAGCCCCAGCATTTT. This codes for CSATGAVNQPQHF.

V and J are TRBV9 and TRBJ2-1; maybe TRBD1 (5 bases). There are 12 residues in the CDR3. Germline CDR1 is SGDLS and CDR2 is YYNGEE. V lost 0 bases and J 10 bases, leaving 8 bases between the germline ends. CDR3 amino acids: CASSVDGAEQFF. The CDR3 DNA reads TGTGCCAGCAGCGTAGATGGGGCCGAGCAGTTCTTC.

The chain has TRBV15 and TRBJ2-6; unclear D gene. The CDR3 is made up of 13 amino acids. The V and J ends lost 10 bases and 4 bases respectively, with 11 bases between them. Per germline, CDR1 LNHNV and CDR2 YYDKDF (reference sequence). CDR3 bases: TGTGCCATATCGATTGACGGGGCCAACGTCCTGACTTTC. Protein: CAISIDGANVLTF.

The V gene is TRBV24-1, the J gene TRBJ2-1, with 9 positions matching TRBD2. The CDR3 is 13 residues long. Germline-derived CDR1 and CDR2 are KGHDR and SFDVKD. J was trimmed by 8 bases and V by 8 bases; bases with no gene match: 6. DNA for the CDR3: TGTGCCACCAATAGCGGGAGCATCGATGAGCAGTTCTTC. Amino acid sequence: CATNSGSIDEQFF.

The CDR3 DNA is TGTGCCAGCAGCCCCTCAACTGTCGACTACGAGCAGTACTTC. It codes for CASSPSTVDYEQYF. The V call is TRBV28, the J call TRBJ2-5; D unresolved. TRBJ2-7 matches the DNA end more closely, so the J call is doubtful. Germline V CDR1 and CDR2: MDHEN, SYDVKM. The CDR3 length is 14 residues.

The genes are TRBV18 and TRBJ2-1, with D uncertain. The length of the CDR3 is 13 residues. Looked up from germline, CDR1 is KGHSH and CDR2 is LQKENI. Trimming took off 0 bases at V and 9 bases at J, with 9 bases between the two ends. The CDR3 region is CASSPPVDSEQFF. CDR3 sequence (DNA): TGTGCCAGCTCACCACCAGTCGATAGTGAGCAGTTCTTC.

This clonotype occurred a few times. The V and J genes are TRBV5-1 and TRBJ2-1, with D maybe TRBD2 (5 bases). The V gene's germline CDR1 is SGHRS and CDR2 YFSETQ. CDR3 length equals 12 residues. V was pared by 4 bases and J by 9 bases, with 11 bases between. The CDR3 reads CASSANGGEQFF. CDR3 in DNA: TGCGCCAGCAGCGCAAATGGAGGTGAGCAGTTCTTC.

A single count supports this clonotype. The CDR3 is CASSPRVSLSTDTQYF. The DNA for the CDR3 is TGTGCCAGCAGTCCCCGAGTAAGTCTGAGCACAGATACGCAGTATTTT. This chain links TRBV27 with TRBJ2-3; D call uncertain. Germline CDR1 and CDR2: MNHEY and SMNVEV (reference sequence). Trimming left V 5 bases short and J 0 bases short, with 15 bases between. CDR3 size: 16 residues.

The chain joins TRBV4-3 to TRBJ2-1; D gene ambiguous. Germline V gene sequence: CDR1 LGHNA, CDR2 YSLEER. V was clipped by 0 bases and J by 3 bases, with 9 bases between them. This CDR3 is 15 amino acids long. CDR3 coding DNA: TGCGCCAGCAGCCAAGATCCCGCTGGCTACAATGAGCAGTTCTTC. This sequence encodes CASSQDPAGYNEQFF.

About this clonotype: Relative to the germline gene, one junction end is altered; a read error may explain this. The rearrangement links TRBV4-3 to TRBJ2-7; 9 bases match TRBD2. Germline V gives CDR1 LGHNA, CDR2 YSLEER. The CDR3 totals 16 residues. The CDR3, as DNA: TGCGCCAGCAGCCAAGGTTTGGTAGCGGGGGCCTACGGGCAGTACTTC. As protein: CASSQGLVAGAYGQYF.

V gene TRBV27 combines with J gene TRBJ2-7; possible D gene TRBD2, 5 bases. This CDR3 has 11 residues. The germline V gene has CDR1 MNHEY and CDR2 SMNVEV (reference sequence). The V and J ends lost 6 bases and 4 bases respectively, with 7 bases between them. This CDR3 reads CASSRGYEQYF. In DNA form, the CDR3 reads TGTGCCAGCAGCCGGGGTTACGAGCAGTACTTC.

Remarks on this clonotype: Germline and junction disagree at one end, which may indicate a read error. The chain carries TRBV20-1 and TRBJ2-2, with D possibly TRBD2 on 5 matching bases. This CDR3 has 12 amino acids. Germline CDR1 reads DFQATT; CDR2 reads SNEGSKA (reference sequence). CDR3: CSAIGNAGELFF. As DNA, the CDR3 is TGCAGTGCTATCGGGAACGCCGGGGAGCTGTTTTTT.

The CDR3 nucleotides read TGTGCCAGCAGCGGCGGGAGGGGACCCCCTGAAGCTTTCTTT. It encodes CASSGGRGPPEAFF. The V and J genes are TRBV7-8 and TRBJ1-1; perhaps TRBD1 as D (5 bases). Germline CDR1 reads SGHVS; CDR2 reads FQNEAQ. V lost 5 bases and J lost 6, with 16 bases in between. The CDR3 runs 14 residues. The variable domain in full, with the rest retrieved from reference TRBV7-8 and TRBJ1-1, is GAGVSQSPRYKVAKRGQDVALRCDPISGHVSLFWYQQALGQGPEFLTYFQNEAQLDKSGLPSDRFFAERPEGSVSTLKIQRTQQEDSAVYLCASSGGRGPPEAFFGQGTRLTVV.

V usage is TRBV30 and J usage is TRBJ2-1; D gene ambiguous. Germline CDR1 and CDR2: GTSNPN and SVGIG (reference sequence). The CDR3 covers 14 residues. The V end lost 2 bases, the J end lost 0 bases, and 8 bases lay between the germline ends. The CDR3 DNA reads as TGTGCCTGGAGTACGGACCGCTCCTACAATGAGCAGTTCTTC. This translates into CAWSTDRSYNEQFF.